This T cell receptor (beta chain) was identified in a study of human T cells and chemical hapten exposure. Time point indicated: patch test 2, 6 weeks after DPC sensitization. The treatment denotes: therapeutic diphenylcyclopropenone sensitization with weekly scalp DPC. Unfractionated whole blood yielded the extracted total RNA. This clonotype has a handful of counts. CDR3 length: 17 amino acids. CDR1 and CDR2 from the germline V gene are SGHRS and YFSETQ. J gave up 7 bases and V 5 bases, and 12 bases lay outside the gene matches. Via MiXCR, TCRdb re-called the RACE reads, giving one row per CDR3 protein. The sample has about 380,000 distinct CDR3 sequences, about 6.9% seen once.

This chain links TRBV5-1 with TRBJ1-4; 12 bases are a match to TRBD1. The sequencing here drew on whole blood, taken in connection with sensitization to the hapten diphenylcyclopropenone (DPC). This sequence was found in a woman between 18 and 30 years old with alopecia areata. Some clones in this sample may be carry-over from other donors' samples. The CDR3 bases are TGCGCCAGCAGATCCGGGACAGGGGGCCTCAGGGGTGAAAAACTGTTTTTT. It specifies CASRSGTGGLRGEKLFF.